This T cell receptor beta chain was recorded in a study of cytomegalovirus exposure and HLA in healthy donors. With 60 Vbeta and 13 Jbeta primers, the PCR was carried out. Libraries were prepared by immunoSEQ multiplex PCR; TCRdb keeps only in-frame clonotypes and omits some of them. The sample contains 150,000 to 200,000 clones, around 78% of which appear only once. The length of the CDR3 is 17 residues. Germline trimming cut 7 bases from V and 0 bases from J; bases unmatched to any gene: 13. Germline V lookup: CDR1 MDHEN, CDR2 SYDVKM. A remark on this clone: Its antigen is unknown.

Overall study findings and caveats: Cytomegalovirus-associated TCR beta chains were listed, numbering 164. Several top significant clusters appeared, in a later analysis, to be linked to common viral pathogens. Association of 17,000 or so TCR beta sequences with HLA alleles was found at 0.05 false discovery rate in a later analysis.

The sequenced material came from PBMCs. The origin of this receptor is a man under 40 in good health and CMV-seronegative. The chain joins TRBV28 to TRBJ1-1; 8 bases line up with TRBD1. The CDR3 is CASTLETGAILNTEAFF. The CDR3, as DNA: TGTGCCAGCACCCTAGAGACAGGGGCCATCTTGAACACTGAAGCTTTCTTT.